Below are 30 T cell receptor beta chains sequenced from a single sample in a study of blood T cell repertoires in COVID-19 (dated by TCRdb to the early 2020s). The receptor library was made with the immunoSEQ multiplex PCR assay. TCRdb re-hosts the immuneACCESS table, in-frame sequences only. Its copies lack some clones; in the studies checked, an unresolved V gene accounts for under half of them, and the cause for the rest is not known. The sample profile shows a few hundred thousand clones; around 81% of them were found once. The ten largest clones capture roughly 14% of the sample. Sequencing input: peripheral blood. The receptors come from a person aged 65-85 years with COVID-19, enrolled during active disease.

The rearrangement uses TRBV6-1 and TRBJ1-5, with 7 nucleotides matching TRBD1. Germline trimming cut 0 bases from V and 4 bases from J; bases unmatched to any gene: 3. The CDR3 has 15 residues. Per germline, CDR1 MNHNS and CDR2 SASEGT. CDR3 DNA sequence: TGTGCCAGCAGTGAAGCGGGACAGCAAAATCAGCCCCAGCATTTT. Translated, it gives CASSEAGQQNQPQHF.

The CDR3 loop is CASSWGTGTDEQYF. Written as DNA, the CDR3 is TGTGCCAGCAGCTGGGGTACCGGGACAGACGAGCAGTACTTC. V and J are TRBV7-8 and TRBJ2-7; 7 nucleotides agree with TRBD1. CDR1 is SGHVS and CDR2 is FQNEAQ in the germline V gene. The CDR3 runs 14 residues. The J segment lost 5 bases and the V segment lost 4 bases, leaving 8 bases of the junction unmatched.

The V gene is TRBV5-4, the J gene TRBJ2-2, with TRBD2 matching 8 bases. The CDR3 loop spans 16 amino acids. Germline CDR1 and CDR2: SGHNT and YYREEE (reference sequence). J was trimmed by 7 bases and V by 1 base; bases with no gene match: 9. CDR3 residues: CASSLIAGGLGGELFF. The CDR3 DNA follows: TGTGCCAGCAGCTTGATTGCGGGAGGTTTGGGCGGGGAGCTGTTTTTT.

This chain's CDR3 is CASTRGGAEDYGYTF. The DNA for the CDR3 is TGTGCCAGCACCCGCGGTGGGGCTGAGGACTATGGCTACACCTTC. The chain couples TRBV5-4 to TRBJ1-2, with D perhaps TRBD1 (5 bases). Trimming pared 6 bases from V and 3 bases from J, leaving 18 bases between. The V gene's germline CDR1 is SGHNT and CDR2 YYREEE (reference sequence). This CDR3 spans 15 amino acids. Full variable domain (missing parts from reference TRBV5-4 and TRBJ1-2): ETGVTQSPTHLIKTRGQQVTLRCSSQSGHNTVSWYQQALGQGPQFIFQYYREEENGRGNFPPRFSGLQFPNYSSELNVNALELDDSALYLCASTRGGAEDYGYTFGSGTRLTVV.

The CDR3 DNA sequence: TGTGCCACCAGTCACTCTGGGGCCAACGTCCTGACTTTC. It yields the protein CATSHSGANVLTF. V usage is TRBV24-1 and J usage is TRBJ2-6; the D is unclear. The CDR3 is made up of 13 amino acids. Trimming removed 6 bases at V and 0 bases at J, with 2 bases between. Germline CDR1 and CDR2: KGHDR and SFDVKD.

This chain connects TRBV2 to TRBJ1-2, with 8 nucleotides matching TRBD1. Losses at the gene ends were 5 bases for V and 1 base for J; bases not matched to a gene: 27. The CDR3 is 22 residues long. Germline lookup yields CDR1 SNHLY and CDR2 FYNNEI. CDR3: CASSFWGQGTGLTDQNNYGYTF. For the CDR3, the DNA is TGTGCCAGCAGTTTTTGGGGTCAGGGGACAGGACTAACGGATCAGAATAACTATGGCTACACCTTC.

CDR3 in DNA: TGTGCCAGCACACTAGCGGGAGCAGCCAATGAGCAGTTCTTC. Amino acid sequence: CASTLAGAANEQFF. The rearrangement joins TRBV7-9 to TRBJ2-1, with 11 nucleotides matching TRBD2. The CDR3 totals 14 residues. CDR1 is SEHNR, CDR2 FQNEAQ, per germline (reference sequence). Trimming cost V 7 bases and J 6 bases; bases outside gene matches: 5.

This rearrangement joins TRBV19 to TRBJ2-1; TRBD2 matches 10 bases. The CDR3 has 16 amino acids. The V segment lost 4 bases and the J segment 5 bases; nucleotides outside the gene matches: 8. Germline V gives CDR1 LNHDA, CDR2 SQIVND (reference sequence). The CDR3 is CASSTPDTSGNNEQFF. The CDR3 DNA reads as TGTGCCAGTAGTACCCCGGACACTAGCGGGAACAATGAGCAGTTCTTC.

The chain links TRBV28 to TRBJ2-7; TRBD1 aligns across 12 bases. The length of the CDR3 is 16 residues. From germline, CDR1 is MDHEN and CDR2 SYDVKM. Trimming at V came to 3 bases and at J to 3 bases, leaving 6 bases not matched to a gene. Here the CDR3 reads CASSLGQGATVYEQYF. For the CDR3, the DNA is TGTGCCAGCAGTTTGGGACAGGGGGCGACGGTCTACGAGCAGTACTTC. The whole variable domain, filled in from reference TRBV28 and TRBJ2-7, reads DVKVTQSSRYLVKRTGEKVFLECVQDMDHENMFWYRQDPGLGLRLIYFSYDVKMKEKGDIPEGYSVSREKKERFSLILESASTNQTSMYLCASSLGQGATVYEQYFGPGTRLTVT.

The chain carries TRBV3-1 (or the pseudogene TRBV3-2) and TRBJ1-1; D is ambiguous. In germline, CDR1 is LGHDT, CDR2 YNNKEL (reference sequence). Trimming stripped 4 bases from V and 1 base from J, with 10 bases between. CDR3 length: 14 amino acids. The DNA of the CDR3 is TGTGCCAGCAGCCTAACGGAGAGGAACACTGAAGCTTTCTTT. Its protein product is CASSLTERNTEAFF.

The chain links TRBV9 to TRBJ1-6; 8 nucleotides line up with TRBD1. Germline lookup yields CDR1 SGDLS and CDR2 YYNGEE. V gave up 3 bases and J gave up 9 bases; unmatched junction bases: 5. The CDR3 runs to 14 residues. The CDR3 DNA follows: TGTGCCAGCAGCGCCGACAGGGGAAGTTCACCCCTCCACTTT. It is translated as CASSADRGSSPLHF.

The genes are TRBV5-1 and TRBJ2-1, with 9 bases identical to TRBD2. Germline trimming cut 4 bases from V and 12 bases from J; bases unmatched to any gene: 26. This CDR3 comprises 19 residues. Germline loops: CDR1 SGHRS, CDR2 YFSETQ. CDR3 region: CASSPAGGGQLADFKGQFF. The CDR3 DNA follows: TGCGCCAGCAGCCCGGCGGGAGGGGGGCAACTAGCGGACTTCAAAGGGCAGTTCTTC.

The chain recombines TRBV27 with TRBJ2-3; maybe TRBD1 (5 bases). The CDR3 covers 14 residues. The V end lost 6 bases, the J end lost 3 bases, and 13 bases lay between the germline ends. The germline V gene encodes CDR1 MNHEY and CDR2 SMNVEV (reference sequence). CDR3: CASREIQETDTQYF. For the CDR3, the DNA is TGTGCCAGCAGGGAAATACAGGAGACAGATACGCAGTATTTT.

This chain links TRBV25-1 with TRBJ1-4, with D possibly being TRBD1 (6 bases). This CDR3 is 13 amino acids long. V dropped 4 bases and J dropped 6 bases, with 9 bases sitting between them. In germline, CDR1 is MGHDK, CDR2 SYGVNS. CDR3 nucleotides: TGTGCCAGCAGTGTGCAGGGGTATGAAAAACTGTTTTTT. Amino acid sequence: CASSVQGYEKLFF.

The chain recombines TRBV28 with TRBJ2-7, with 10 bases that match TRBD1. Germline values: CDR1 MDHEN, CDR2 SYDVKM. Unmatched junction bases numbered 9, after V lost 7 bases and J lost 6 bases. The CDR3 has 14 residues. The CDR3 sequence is CASMLQGQGSEQYF. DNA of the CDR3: TGTGCCAGCATGCTCCAGGGACAGGGGAGCGAGCAGTACTTC.

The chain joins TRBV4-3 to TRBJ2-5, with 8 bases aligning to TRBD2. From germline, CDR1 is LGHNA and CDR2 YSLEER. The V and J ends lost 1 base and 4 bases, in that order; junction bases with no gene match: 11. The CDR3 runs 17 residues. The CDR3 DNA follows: TGCGCCAGCAGCCAAGCGCTAGGGTATCGGGGGGGAGAGACCCAGTACTTC. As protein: CASSQALGYRGGETQYF.

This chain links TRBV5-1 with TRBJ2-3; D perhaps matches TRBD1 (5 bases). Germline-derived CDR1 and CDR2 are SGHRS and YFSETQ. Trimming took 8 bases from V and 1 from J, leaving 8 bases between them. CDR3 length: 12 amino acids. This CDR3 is CASSTGTDTQYF. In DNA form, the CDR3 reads TGCGCCAGTTCGACAGGCACAGATACGCAGTATTTT.

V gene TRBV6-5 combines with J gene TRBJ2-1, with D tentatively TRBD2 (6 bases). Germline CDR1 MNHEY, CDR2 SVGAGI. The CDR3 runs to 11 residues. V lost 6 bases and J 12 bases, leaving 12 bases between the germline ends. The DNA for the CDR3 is TGTGCCAGCAGCGGACCGCGGGGGCAGTTCTTC. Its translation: CASSGPRGQFF.

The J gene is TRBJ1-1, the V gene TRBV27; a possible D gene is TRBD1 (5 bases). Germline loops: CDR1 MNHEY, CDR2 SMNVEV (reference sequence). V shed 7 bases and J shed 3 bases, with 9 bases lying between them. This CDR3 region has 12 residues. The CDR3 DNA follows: TGTGCCAGCAAAGACAGTTACACTGAAGCTTTCTTT. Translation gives CASKDSYTEAFF.

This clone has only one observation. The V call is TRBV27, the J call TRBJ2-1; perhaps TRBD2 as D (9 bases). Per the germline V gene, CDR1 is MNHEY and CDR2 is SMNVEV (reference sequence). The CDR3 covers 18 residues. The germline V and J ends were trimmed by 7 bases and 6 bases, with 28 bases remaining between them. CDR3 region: CASTQGAGGPSFSNEQFF. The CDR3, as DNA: TGTGCCAGCACCCAGGGGGCGGGGGGGCCCTCCTTTAGCAATGAGCAGTTCTTC.

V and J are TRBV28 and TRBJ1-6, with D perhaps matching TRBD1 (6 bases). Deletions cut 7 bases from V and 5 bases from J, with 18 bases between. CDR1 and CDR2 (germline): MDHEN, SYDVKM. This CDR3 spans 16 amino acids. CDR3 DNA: TGTGCCAGCATGGCGCAGGGGCCCGGGGATAATTCACCCCTCCACTTT. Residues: CASMAQGPGDNSPLHF. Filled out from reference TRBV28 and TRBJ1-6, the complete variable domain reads DVKVTQSSRYLVKRTGEKVFLECVQDMDHENMFWYRQDPGLGLRLIYFSYDVKMKEKGDIPEGYSVSREKKERFSLILESASTNQTSMYLCASMAQGPGDNSPLHFGNGTRLTVT.

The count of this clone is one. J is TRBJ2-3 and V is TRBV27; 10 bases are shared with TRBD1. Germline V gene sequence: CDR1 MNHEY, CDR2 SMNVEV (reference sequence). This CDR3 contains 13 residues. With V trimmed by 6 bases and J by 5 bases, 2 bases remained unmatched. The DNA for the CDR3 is TGTGCCAGCAGACGGACAGGGGGAGATACGCAGTATTTT. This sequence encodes CASRRTGGDTQYF.

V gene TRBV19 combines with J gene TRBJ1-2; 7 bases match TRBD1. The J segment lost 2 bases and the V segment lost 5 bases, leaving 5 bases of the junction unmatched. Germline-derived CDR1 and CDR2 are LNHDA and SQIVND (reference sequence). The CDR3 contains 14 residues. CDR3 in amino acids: CASSVQQGNYGYTF. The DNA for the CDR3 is TGTGCCAGTAGTGTCCAACAGGGGAACTATGGCTACACCTTC.

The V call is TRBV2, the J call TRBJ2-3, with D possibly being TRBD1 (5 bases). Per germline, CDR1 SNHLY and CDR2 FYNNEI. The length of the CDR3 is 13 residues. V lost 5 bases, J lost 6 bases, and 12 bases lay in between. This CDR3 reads CASSQGRVDTQYF. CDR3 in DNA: TGTGCCAGCAGTCAGGGCCGGGTTGATACGCAGTATTTT. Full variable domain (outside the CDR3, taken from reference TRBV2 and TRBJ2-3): EPEVTQTPSHQVTQMGQEVILRCVPISNHLYFYWYRQILGQKVEFLVSFYNNEISEKSEIFDDQFSVERPDGSNFTLKIRSTKLEDSAMYFCASSQGRVDTQYFGPGTRLTVL.

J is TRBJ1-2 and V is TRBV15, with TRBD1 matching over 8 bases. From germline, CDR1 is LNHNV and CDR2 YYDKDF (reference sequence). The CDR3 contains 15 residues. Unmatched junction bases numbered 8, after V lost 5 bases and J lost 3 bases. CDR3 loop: CATSDGTGIHYGYTF. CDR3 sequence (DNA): TGTGCCACCAGCGACGGGACAGGTATCCACTATGGCTACACCTTC.

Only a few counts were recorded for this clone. The CDR3 here is CASSQEWGPAFF. In nucleotides, the CDR3 is TGTGCCAGCAGCCAAGAGTGGGGGCCAGCTTTCTTT. The J gene is TRBJ1-1, the V gene TRBV14; tentative D call: TRBD1 (6 bases). Per the germline V gene, CDR1 is SGHDN and CDR2 is FVKESK. This CDR3 contains 12 residues. Trimming stripped 0 bases from V and 10 bases from J, with 9 bases between.

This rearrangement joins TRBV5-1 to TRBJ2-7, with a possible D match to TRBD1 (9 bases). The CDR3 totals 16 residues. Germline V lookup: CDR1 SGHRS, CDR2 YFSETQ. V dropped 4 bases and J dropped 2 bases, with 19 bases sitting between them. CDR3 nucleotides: TGCGCCAGCAGCCGGGAGGGGACAGGGACCCCCTACGAGCAGTACTTC. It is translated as CASSREGTGTPYEQYF.

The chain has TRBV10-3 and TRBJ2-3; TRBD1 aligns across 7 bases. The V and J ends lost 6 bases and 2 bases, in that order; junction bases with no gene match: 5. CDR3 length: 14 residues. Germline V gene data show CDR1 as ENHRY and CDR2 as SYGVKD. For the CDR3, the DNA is TGTGCCATCAGGATGGGACAGCCCACAGATACGCAGTATTTT. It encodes CAIRMGQPTDTQYF.

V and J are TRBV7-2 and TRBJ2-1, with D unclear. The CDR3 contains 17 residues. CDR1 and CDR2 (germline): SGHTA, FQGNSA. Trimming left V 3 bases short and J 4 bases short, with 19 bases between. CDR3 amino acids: CASSFSPVTMPYNEQFF. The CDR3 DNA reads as TGTGCCAGCAGCTTTTCGCCGGTCACCATGCCATACAATGAGCAGTTCTTC.

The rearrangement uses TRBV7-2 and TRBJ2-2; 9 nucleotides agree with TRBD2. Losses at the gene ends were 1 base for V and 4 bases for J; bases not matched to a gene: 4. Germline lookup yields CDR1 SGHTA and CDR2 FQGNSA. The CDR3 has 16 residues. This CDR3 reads CASSLVPSGATGELFF. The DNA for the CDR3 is TGTGCCAGCAGCTTAGTGCCTAGCGGGGCCACCGGGGAGCTGTTTTTT.